The source of this T cell receptor beta chain is a study of post-analysis software for immune sequencing data. There are 15 residues in the CDR3. Unmatched junction bases numbered 6, after V lost 6 bases and J lost 0 bases. Tagging with unique molecular identifiers was a feature of the TCR beta cDNA libraries. TCRdb fed the PCR reads into MiXCR, producing one record per CDR3 protein. The sample includes about 460,000 distinct CDR3 sequences, over 35% of them seen just once. Findings of the study overall: A few TRBV segments appeared more often in patients than in controls, and TRBV5-6, TRBV5-1 and TRBV20-1 were among these.

Comments on this clonotype: Its cognate antigen is unknown.

The material sequenced was blood. V and J are TRBV12-3 or TRBV12-4 and TRBJ2-7; 9 bases are a match to TRBD1. This TCR was sampled from a girl between 5 and 17 years old with multiple sclerosis. CDR3 protein: CASRRDRGTSYEQYF. CDR3 sequence (DNA): TGTGCCAGCAGGAGAGACAGGGGGACCTCCTACGAGCAGTACTTC.